This TCR beta chain was documented in a study of response to subunit inactivated influenza vaccine. Whole-study results and caveats: With each seasonal influenza vaccination, the authors suggested, few new T cells are recruited.

TCRdb processed the RT-PCR reads anew with MiXCR; each CDR3 protein has one entry. The table shows fewer than 550,000 distinct CDR3 sequences, with roughly 25% occurring only once. Worth noting for this clonotype: Its antigen is currently unknown.

Germline lookup yields CDR1 SGHRS and CDR2 YFSETQ. V was clipped by 4 bases and J by 3 bases, with 11 bases between them. The CDR3 is 14 amino acids. Source: CD4+ T cells sorted from PBMCs, taken approximately 5 days after vaccination. The chain recombines TRBV5-1 with TRBJ1-5; perhaps TRBD1 as D (5 bases). The sequence was collected from a man over 45 who received an inactivated influenza vaccine. CDR3 sequence reads: CASSPGGFNQPQHF. The CDR3 region has the DNA TGCGCCAGCAGCCCCGGGGGGTTCAATCAGCCCCAGCATTTT.